The text below deals with one T cell receptor (beta chain). Antigen specificity is unknown. This sample was taken from a study of shared clonotypes between healthy human individuals. Across the whole study: Used for every donor were three CD4 naive, three CD4 memory, two CD8 naive and one CD8 memory plate.

J lost 1 base, V lost 6 bases, and 5 bases had no gene match. The CDR3 sequence is 15 residues long. Germline CDR1 and CDR2: MNHEY and SVGAGI. Study-level results: Non-shared clonotypes had lower generation probabilities than those shared by all four donors. Estimated richness was generally greater in naive than memory subsets.

Sequenced by immunoSEQ multiplex PCR; TCRdb stores in-frame clones only, minus some. The data hold approximately 320,000 clones, with around nine tenths observed a single time. Each of the donors was a healthy adult who was HIV-negative and had not had a recent acute infection or vaccination. Material for sequencing was memory CD8+ T cells sorted from blood. As to subset: CD45RO+ cells pooled with CCR7-negative TemRA cells. This TCR derives from a man younger than 35 in good health. The chain links TRBV6-5 to TRBJ2-7, with 11 bases lining up with TRBD2. CDR3 DNA: TGTGCCAGCAGGACGCTAGCGGGGGGATCCTACGAGCAGTACTTC. Encoded protein: CASRTLAGGSYEQYF.